The 23 T cell receptor beta chains in this list originate from one sample, sequenced in a study of vaccination effects on CD4 cells after COVID-19. The antigens these receptors bind are not known. Profiled with immunoSEQ multiplex PCR; TCRdb holds only in-frame clones, not every one. Of fewer than 65,000 clones listed, 60% to 80% are singletons. After expansion with viral peptide pools in the ViraFEST assay, antigen-specific CD4+ T cells were sequenced. Investigators separated out CD4+ T cells once approximately 10 days of culture had passed. According to the study, vaccine recipients showed no prior SARS-CoV-2 infection and negative nucleocapsid antibodies. Sample: CD4+ T cells from PBMCs cultured with HCoV-OC43 spike peptides, taken before COVID-19 vaccination. Subset specified: HCoV-OC43 spike overlapping peptide pool stimulation. The receptors derive from a human donor who received a COVID-19 vaccine.

This clone was observed a handful of times. The chain employs TRBV6-5 and TRBJ1-1; possibly TRBD1 for D (5 bases). V lost 0 bases to trimming and J lost 0 bases, with 8 bases between them. The CDR3 has 15 amino acids. Germline values: CDR1 MNHEY, CDR2 SVGAGI. CDR3 coding DNA: TGTGCCAGCAGTTACTCGGGGCTAATGAACACTGAAGCTTTCTTT. Protein sequence: CASSYSGLMNTEAFF.

The V call is TRBV7-2, the J call TRBJ1-5; D gene unclear. V lost 1 base and J lost 0, with 7 bases in between. The germline V gene encodes CDR1 SGHTA and CDR2 FQGNSA. The CDR3 totals 15 residues. DNA for the CDR3: TGTGCCAGCAGCTTAGGGAGTTATAGCAATCAGCCCCAGCATTTT. It codes for CASSLGSYSNQPQHF.

This clone has only one observation. This chain links TRBV6-5 with TRBJ1-2; 7 bases are a match to TRBD1. V gave up 6 bases and J gave up 5 bases; unmatched junction bases: 9. Germline CDR1 reads MNHEY; CDR2 reads SVGAGI. CDR3 length: 14 amino acids. This CDR3 is CASSLDRDGYGYTF. The CDR3 DNA sequence: TGTGCCAGCAGCCTAGACAGGGATGGATATGGCTACACCTTC.

Only one count was recorded for this clone. The J gene is TRBJ2-6, the V gene TRBV5-6; D gene ambiguous. CDR3 length: 15 amino acids. Germline assignment: CDR1 SGHDT and CDR2 YYEEEE. V was cut by 7 bases and J by 0 bases, with 11 bases left in between. The CDR3 region is CASRIRSSGANVLTF. The CDR3 DNA reads TGTGCCAGCCGGATCCGAAGCTCTGGGGCCAACGTCCTGACTTTC.

The V gene is TRBV11-2, the J gene TRBJ2-7, with 9 bases aligning to TRBD2. CDR3 length: 16 residues. V lost 5 bases and J lost 2; bases outside the gene matches: 10. The germline gives CDR1 SGHAT, CDR2 FQNNGV. The CDR3 region is CASSPTSGRTPYEQYV. CDR3 DNA: TGTGCCAGCAGCCCAACTAGCGGGCGGACCCCCTACGAGCAGTACGTC.

The rearrangement joins TRBV3-1 (or the pseudogene TRBV3-2) to TRBJ2-3; TRBD2 agrees at 7 bases. This CDR3 is built from 13 residues. The germline V gene encodes CDR1 LGHDT and CDR2 YNNKEL (reference sequence). V trimming: 3 bases; J trimming: 10 bases; junction bases outside the gene matches: 7. The CDR3 DNA sequence: TGTGCCAGCAGCCAGAAGGGAGGGGCTTCGCAGTATTTT. Translating gives CASSQKGGASQYF.

V usage is TRBV5-1 and J usage is TRBJ1-6; 10 nucleotides line up with TRBD1. Germline lookup yields CDR1 SGHRS and CDR2 YFSETQ. The junction had 8 bases not matched to a gene; V was cut back by 4 bases and J by 10 bases. The CDR3 is 15 amino acids. Here the CDR3 DNA reads TGCGCCAGCAGCGAGGGGACAGGGGTATGGTCACCCCTCCACTTT. Amino acid sequence: CASSEGTGVWSPLHF.

The chain uses TRBV7-9 and TRBJ1-2; TRBD1 is a possible D gene (5 bases). Germline V gene data show CDR1 as SEHNR and CDR2 as FQNEAQ (reference sequence). This CDR3 comprises 14 residues. Between the trimmed V and J ends, which lost 5 bases and 4 bases, there was a span of 14 bases. CDR3 DNA sequence: TGTGCCAGCAGCCTTGCCCGGGGGGGCTATGGCTACACCTTC. Protein sequence: CASSLARGGYGYTF.

This clone was counted a few times. The rearrangement links TRBV5-1 to TRBJ1-3, with unresolved D. Trimming left V 1 base short and J 2 bases short, with 7 bases between. CDR3 length: 14 residues. CDR1 and CDR2 (germline): SGHRS, YFSETQ. Written as DNA, the CDR3 is TGCGCCAGCAGCTTGACACAGCCTGGAAACACCATATATTTT. Protein sequence: CASSLTQPGNTIYF.

The gene calls are TRBV7-8 and TRBJ2-7; 10 bases match TRBD2. The CDR3 length is 15 residues. The germline V gene has CDR1 SGHVS and CDR2 FQNEAQ. The V and J ends lost 5 bases and 3 bases, in that order; junction bases with no gene match: 7. The CDR3 spells CASSKELAGNYEQYV. As DNA, the CDR3 is TGTGCCAGCAGCAAGGAACTAGCGGGGAACTACGAGCAGTACGTC.

This sequence joins TRBV30 and TRBJ2-7; the match to TRBD1 covers 8 bases. This CDR3 comprises 13 residues. The ends lost 3 bases at V and 3 bases at J; junction bases unmatched: 4. In germline, CDR1 is GTSNPN, CDR2 SVGIG (reference sequence). The CDR3 reads CAWSRDRLYEQYV. The CDR3 DNA follows: TGTGCCTGGAGCCGGGACAGGCTCTACGAGCAGTACGTC.

This chain links TRBV19 with TRBJ1-6; TRBD1 matches at 8 bases. This CDR3 is built from 13 residues. Per the germline V gene, CDR1 is LNHDA and CDR2 is SQIVND (reference sequence). With 6 bases clipped from V and 9 bases from J, the junction kept 4 bases outside the gene matches. CDR3 sequence (DNA): TGTGCCAGTAGGGACAGGGAAATTTCACCCCTCCACTTT. Its protein is CASRDREISPLHF.

There are a few counts of this clone. The V gene is TRBV12-3 or TRBV12-4, the J gene TRBJ1-1; D remains unclear. The V and J ends lost 6 bases and 3 bases respectively, with 11 bases between them. The CDR3 runs 13 residues. The DNA of the CDR3 is TGTGCCAGCAGAAATCTGCGGGACACTGAAGCTTTCTTT. Translating it yields CASRNLRDTEAFF.

V is TRBV5-6 and J is TRBJ2-3; TRBD2 matches at 8 bases. The CDR3 is 16 amino acids. Germline CDR1 and CDR2: SGHDT and YYEEEE. Trimming cost V 2 bases and J 4 bases; bases outside gene matches: 9. CDR3 region: CASSLGTGGRSDTQYF. In DNA, the CDR3 is TGTGCCAGCAGCTTAGGCACGGGGGGGCGGTCAGATACGCAGTATTTT.

The rearrangement uses TRBV5-1 and TRBJ2-3; the match to TRBD1 covers 7 bases. The germline V gene encodes CDR1 SGHRS and CDR2 YFSETQ. V was pared by 4 bases and J by 4 bases, with 6 bases of the junction left unmatched. The CDR3 is 14 residues long. DNA for the CDR3: TGCGCCAGCAGCAACCCGACAGGGCCAGATACGCAGTATTTT. Translated, it gives CASSNPTGPDTQYF.

This clone was picked up a small number of times. The genes are TRBV6-5 and TRBJ1-1; 8 bases map to TRBD1. J gave up 3 bases and V 4 bases, and 4 bases lay outside the gene matches. This CDR3 has 14 amino acids. Per germline, CDR1 MNHEY and CDR2 SVGAGI. The CDR3 sequence is CASSSWTGHTEAFF. CDR3 coding DNA: TGTGCCAGCAGTTCCTGGACAGGGCACACTGAAGCTTTCTTT.

This clone appeared a few times. The gene calls are TRBV6-5 and TRBJ1-4; no clear D gene. Deletions cut 10 bases from V and 0 bases from J, with 12 bases between. This CDR3 is 14 amino acids long. Per germline, CDR1 MNHEY and CDR2 SVGAGI. The CDR3 reads CATCRDATNEKLFF. Written as DNA, the CDR3 is TGTGCCACCTGCCGCGACGCAACTAATGAAAAACTGTTTTTT.

The CDR3 loop is CASSLESGGRNTDTQYF. CDR3 sequence (DNA): TGTGCCAGCAGCTTAGAATCGGGCGGACGGAACACAGATACGCAGTATTTT. V is TRBV7-2 and J is TRBJ2-3; D ambiguous. Germline V gene lookup returns CDR1 SGHTA and CDR2 FQGNSA. The CDR3 is made up of 17 amino acids. V gave up 1 base and J gave up 2 bases, with 16 bases separating them.

The V and J genes are TRBV24-1 and TRBJ2-5; TRBD1 matches 8 bases. CDR1 and CDR2 from the germline V gene are KGHDR and SFDVKD. V gave up 9 bases and J gave up 2 bases; unmatched junction bases: 10. This CDR3 contains 15 residues. The CDR3 coding sequence is TGTGCCACCTCTAGTAGGACAGGGATGCAAGAGACCCAGTACTTC. Translation gives CATSSRTGMQETQYF.

The V and J genes are TRBV7-2 and TRBJ2-1; 14 nucleotides agree with TRBD2. V was clipped by 4 bases and J by 9 bases; unmatched bases: 11. CDR3 length: 17 residues. Germline assignment: CDR1 SGHTA and CDR2 FQGNSA. The DNA for the CDR3 is TGTGCCAGCAGCTACGGACTAGCGGGGGGCCTCAACGGTGAGCAGTTCTTC. It encodes CASSYGLAGGLNGEQFF.

The gene calls are TRBV7-9 and TRBJ2-7, with D unresolved. Germline values: CDR1 SEHNR, CDR2 FQNEAQ (reference sequence). V shed 5 bases and J shed 3 bases, with 8 bases lying between them. The CDR3 length is 12 residues. CDR3 sequence reads: CASSPANYEQYV. CDR3 sequence (DNA): TGTGCCAGCAGCCCGGCAAACTACGAGCAGTACGTC.

This clone was seen only a few times. J is TRBJ1-5 and V is TRBV2, with D unclear. The CDR3 consists of 13 residues. Germline V gene data show CDR1 as SNHLY and CDR2 as FYNNEI. V lost 6 bases, J lost 4 bases, and 10 bases lay in between. The CDR3 nucleotides read TGTGCCAGCAGCCTGGACGGAAATCAGCCCCAGCATTTT. Its translation: CASSLDGNQPQHF.

The chain combines TRBV18 with TRBJ2-3; D tentatively reads TRBD1 or TRBD2 (5 bases each). Germline V gene lookup returns CDR1 KGHSH and CDR2 LQKENI. Trimming took 0 bases from V and 1 from J, leaving 11 bases between them. This CDR3 is built from 16 residues. CDR3 loop: CASSPPGAPGTDTQYF. The CDR3 DNA reads TGTGCCAGCTCACCACCCGGGGCGCCGGGCACAGATACGCAGTATTTT.